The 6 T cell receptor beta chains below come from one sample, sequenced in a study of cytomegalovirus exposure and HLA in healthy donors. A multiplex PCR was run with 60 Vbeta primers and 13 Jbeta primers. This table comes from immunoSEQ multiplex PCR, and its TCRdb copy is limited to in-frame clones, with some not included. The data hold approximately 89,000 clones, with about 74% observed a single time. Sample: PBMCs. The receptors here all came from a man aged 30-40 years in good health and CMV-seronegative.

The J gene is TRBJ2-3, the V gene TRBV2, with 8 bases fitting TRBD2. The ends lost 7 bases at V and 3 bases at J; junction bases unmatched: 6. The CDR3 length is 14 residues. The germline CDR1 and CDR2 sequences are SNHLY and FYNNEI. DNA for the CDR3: TGTGCCAGCAACGAGCGGGAGCCGACAGATACGCAGTATTTT. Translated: CASNEREPTDTQYF.

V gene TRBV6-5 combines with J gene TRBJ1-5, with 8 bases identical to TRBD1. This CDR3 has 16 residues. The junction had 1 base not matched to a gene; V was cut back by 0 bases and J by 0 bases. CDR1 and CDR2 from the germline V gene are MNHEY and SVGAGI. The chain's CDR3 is CASSYSRGHSNQPQHF. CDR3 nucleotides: TGTGCCAGCAGTTACTCCAGGGGGCATAGCAATCAGCCCCAGCATTTT.

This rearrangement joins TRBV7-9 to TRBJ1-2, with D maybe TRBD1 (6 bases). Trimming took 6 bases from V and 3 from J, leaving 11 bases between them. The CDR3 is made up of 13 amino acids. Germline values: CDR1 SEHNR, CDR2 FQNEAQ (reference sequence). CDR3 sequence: CASRPRGDYGYTF. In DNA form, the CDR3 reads TGTGCCAGCAGACCCAGGGGAGACTATGGCTACACCTTC.

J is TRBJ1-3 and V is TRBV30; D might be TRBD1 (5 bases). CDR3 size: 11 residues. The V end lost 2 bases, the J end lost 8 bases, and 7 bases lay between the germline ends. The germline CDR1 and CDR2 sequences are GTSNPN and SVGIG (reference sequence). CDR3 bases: TGTGCCTGGAGTCGGGACTACACCATATATTTT. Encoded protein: CAWSRDYTIYF.

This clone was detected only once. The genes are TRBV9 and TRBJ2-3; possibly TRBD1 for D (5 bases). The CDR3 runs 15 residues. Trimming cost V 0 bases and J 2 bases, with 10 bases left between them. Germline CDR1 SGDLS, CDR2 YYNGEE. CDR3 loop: CASSVAAGPTDTQYF. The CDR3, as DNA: TGTGCCAGCAGCGTAGCGGCAGGGCCCACAGATACGCAGTATTTT.

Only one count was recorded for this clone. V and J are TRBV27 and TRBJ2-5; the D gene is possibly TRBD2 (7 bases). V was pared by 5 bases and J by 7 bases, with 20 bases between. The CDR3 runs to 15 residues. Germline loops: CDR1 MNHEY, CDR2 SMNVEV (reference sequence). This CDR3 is CASSAQGLGRGTQYF. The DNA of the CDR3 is TGTGCCAGCAGTGCACAGGGTTTGGGGAGGGGGACCCAGTACTTC.